This passage covers 11 T cell receptor beta chains from one sample sequenced in a study of blood T cell repertoires in COVID-19. TCRdb's table, derived via immunoSEQ multiplex PCR, lists solely in-frame clones and lacks some. The sample has 300,000 to 400,000 clones; around four fifths are singletons. The sample was peripheral blood. The receptors come from a man between 25 and 39 years old with active or convalescent COVID-19.

This chain connects TRBV19 to TRBJ2-7; 11 bases align to TRBD1. V dropped 3 bases and J dropped 0; count of bases not matched to a gene: 4. The CDR3 has 16 amino acids. Per the germline V gene, CDR1 is LNHDA and CDR2 is SQIVND (reference sequence). DNA for the CDR3: TGTGCCAGTAGTATCCGCGGACAGGGGGCCTCCTACGAGCAGTACTTC. Translated, it gives CASSIRGQGASYEQYF.

Concerning this clone: The junction and the germline gene differ at one end; a read error may be behind it. The gene calls are TRBV5-1 and TRBJ1-2; 7 bases are a match to TRBD1. Germline V gene data show CDR1 as SGHRS and CDR2 as YFSETQ. CDR3 length: 13 amino acids. The CDR3 nucleotides are TGCGCCAGCAGCCGATTAACCATAGACAGGGCCAGCTTC. Its translation is CASSRLTIDRASF.

The chain combines TRBV29-1 with TRBJ2-5; 7 nucleotides match TRBD1. V lost 7 bases to trimming and J lost 1 base; unmatched junction nucleotides: 6. Germline V CDR1 and CDR2: SQVTM, ANQGSEA. The CDR3 consists of 13 residues. The CDR3 DNA reads TGCAGCGCTGCCCGACAGGGCCAAGAGACCCAGTACTTC. The encoded protein is CSAARQGQETQYF.

The rearrangement links TRBV7-9 to TRBJ1-2; 8 bases are a match to TRBD1. Germline loops: CDR1 SEHNR, CDR2 FQNEAQ (reference sequence). The CDR3 totals 17 residues. The trim removed 0 bases at V and 4 bases at J, leaving 10 bases unmatched. Here the CDR3 reads CASSLAPGQGGGYGYTF. The DNA of the CDR3 is TGTGCCAGCAGCTTAGCTCCCGGACAGGGCGGGGGCTATGGCTACACCTTC.

The V and J genes are TRBV11-2 and TRBJ2-7; 9 positions match TRBD2. Germline-derived CDR1 and CDR2 are SGHAT and FQNNGV. The junction had 8 bases not matched to a gene; V was cut back by 3 bases and J by 5 bases. This CDR3 has 15 amino acids. The DNA of the CDR3 is TGTGCCAGCAGCTTTAGTTTGGCTAGCGGGAACGAGCAGTACTTC. Protein sequence: CASSFSLASGNEQYF.

CDR3 bases: TGTGCCAGCAGCGTATCACCGGGACAGGGTGACGAGCAGTACTTC. Encoded protein: CASSVSPGQGDEQYF. The chain carries TRBV9 and TRBJ2-7; 9 nucleotides align to TRBD1. This CDR3 has 15 amino acids. Unmatched junction bases numbered 7, after V lost 1 base and J lost 5 bases. Germline CDR1 SGDLS, CDR2 YYNGEE.

The rearrangement joins TRBV11-3 to TRBJ2-1, with 7 bases identical to TRBD2. The CDR3 runs 19 residues. In germline, CDR1 is SGHNT, CDR2 YENEEA. V lost 1 base to trimming and J lost 5 bases; unmatched junction nucleotides: 17. CDR3 amino acids: CASSLVVRAGSPQNNEQFF. CDR3 DNA sequence: TGTGCCAGCAGCTTAGTCGTTCGAGCGGGATCCCCCCAGAACAATGAGCAGTTCTTC.

V and J are TRBV20-1 and TRBJ2-1; tentatively, D is TRBD2 (5 bases). CDR1 is DFQATT and CDR2 is SNEGSKA in the germline V gene (reference sequence). Trimming took off 3 bases at V and 4 bases at J, with 7 bases between the two ends. CDR3 length: 12 residues. Here the CDR3 reads CSASSGYNEQFF. The CDR3 coding sequence is TGCAGTGCTAGTTCGGGGTACAATGAGCAGTTCTTC.

V gene TRBV28 combines with J gene TRBJ1-3, with D possibly TRBD1 on 5 matching bases. CDR1 and CDR2 from the germline V gene are MDHEN and SYDVKM. V was shortened by 4 bases and J by 4 bases, with 14 bases between the two germline ends. The CDR3 runs to 15 residues. DNA for the CDR3: TGTGCCAGCAGTTCCCCCGGGGGGGGAGGAAACACCATATATTTT. Its translation is CASSSPGGGGNTIYF. The full variable domain, its missing parts supplied by reference TRBV28 and TRBJ1-3, is DVKVTQSSRYLVKRTGEKVFLECVQDMDHENMFWYRQDPGLGLRLIYFSYDVKMKEKGDIPEGYSVSREKKERFSLILESASTNQTSMYLCASSSPGGGGNTIYFGEGSWLTVV.

This chain links TRBV30 with TRBJ2-3; 7 bases agree with TRBD1. Germline V lookup: CDR1 GTSNPN, CDR2 SVGIG (reference sequence). The CDR3 has 14 amino acids. V dropped 2 bases and J dropped 4; count of bases not matched to a gene: 6. The CDR3 sequence: CAWSTLGGPDTQYF. DNA of the CDR3: TGTGCCTGGAGTACACTAGGGGGCCCAGATACGCAGTATTTT.

The chain recombines TRBV10-3 with TRBJ2-1, with TRBD2 matching over 7 bases. This CDR3 spans 17 amino acids. The V and J ends lost 0 bases and 10 bases, in that order; junction bases with no gene match: 15. Looked up from germline, CDR1 is ENHRY and CDR2 is SYGVKD. This chain's CDR3 is CAISESTRLAAGGEQFF. The CDR3, as DNA: TGTGCCATCAGTGAGTCGACTCGGCTAGCGGCCGGGGGGGAGCAGTTCTTC.